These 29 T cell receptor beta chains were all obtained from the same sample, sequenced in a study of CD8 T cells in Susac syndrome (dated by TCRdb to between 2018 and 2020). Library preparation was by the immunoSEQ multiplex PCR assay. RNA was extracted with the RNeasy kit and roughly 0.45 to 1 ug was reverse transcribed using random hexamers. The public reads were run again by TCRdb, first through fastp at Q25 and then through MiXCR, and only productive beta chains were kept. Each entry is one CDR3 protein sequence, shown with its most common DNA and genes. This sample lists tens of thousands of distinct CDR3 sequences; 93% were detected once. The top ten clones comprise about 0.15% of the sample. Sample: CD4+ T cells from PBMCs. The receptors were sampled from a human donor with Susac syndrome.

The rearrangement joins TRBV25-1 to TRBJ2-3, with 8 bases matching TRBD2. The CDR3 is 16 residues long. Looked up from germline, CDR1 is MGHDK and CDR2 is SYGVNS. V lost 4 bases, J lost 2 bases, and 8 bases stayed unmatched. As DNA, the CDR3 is TGTGCCAGCAGTGTGGGGACTAGTAAGTTCACAGATACGCAGTATTTT. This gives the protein CASSVGTSKFTDTQYF.

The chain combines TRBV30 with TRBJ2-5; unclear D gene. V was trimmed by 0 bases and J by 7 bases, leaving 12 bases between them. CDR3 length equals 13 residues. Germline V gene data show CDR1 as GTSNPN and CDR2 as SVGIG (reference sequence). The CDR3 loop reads CAWSVRVMGTQYF. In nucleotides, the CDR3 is TGTGCCTGGAGTGTACGGGTAATGGGGACCCAGTACTTC.

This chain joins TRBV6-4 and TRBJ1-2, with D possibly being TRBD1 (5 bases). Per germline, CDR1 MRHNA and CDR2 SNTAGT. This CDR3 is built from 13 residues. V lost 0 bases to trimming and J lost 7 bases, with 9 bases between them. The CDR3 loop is CASSDSTVSGYTF. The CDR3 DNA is TGTGCCAGCAGTGACTCGACAGTGTCTGGCTACACCTTC.

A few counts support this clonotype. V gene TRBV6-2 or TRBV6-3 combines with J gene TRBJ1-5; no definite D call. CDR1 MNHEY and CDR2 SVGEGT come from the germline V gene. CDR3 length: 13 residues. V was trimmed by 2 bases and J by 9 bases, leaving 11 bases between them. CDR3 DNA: TGTGCCAGCAGTTACCTTGTGTTGGGGCCCCAGCATTTT. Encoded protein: CASSYLVLGPQHF.

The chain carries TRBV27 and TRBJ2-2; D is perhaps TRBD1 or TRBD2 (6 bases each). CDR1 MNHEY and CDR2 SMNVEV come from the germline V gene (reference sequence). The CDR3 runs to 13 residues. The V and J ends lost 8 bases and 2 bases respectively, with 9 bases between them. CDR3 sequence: CASRGHNTGELFF. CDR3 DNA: TGTGCCAGCCGGGGGCATAACACCGGGGAGCTGTTTTTT.

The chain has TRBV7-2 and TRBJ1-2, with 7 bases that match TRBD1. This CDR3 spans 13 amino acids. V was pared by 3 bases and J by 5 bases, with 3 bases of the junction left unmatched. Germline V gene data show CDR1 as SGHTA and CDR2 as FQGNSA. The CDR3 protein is CASSFDRAYGYTF. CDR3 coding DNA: TGTGCCAGCAGCTTCGACAGGGCGTATGGCTACACCTTC.

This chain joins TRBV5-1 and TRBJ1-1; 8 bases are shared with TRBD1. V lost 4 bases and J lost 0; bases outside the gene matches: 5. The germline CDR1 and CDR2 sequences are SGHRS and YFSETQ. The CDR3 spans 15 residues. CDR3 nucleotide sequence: TGCGCCAGCAGCGGCGGACAGGGAATGAACACTGAAGCTTTCTTT. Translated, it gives CASSGGQGMNTEAFF.

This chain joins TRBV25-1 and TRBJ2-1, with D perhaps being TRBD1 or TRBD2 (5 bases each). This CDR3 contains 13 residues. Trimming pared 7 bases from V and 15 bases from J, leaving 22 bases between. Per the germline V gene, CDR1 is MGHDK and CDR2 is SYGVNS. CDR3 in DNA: TGTGCCAGCACCCGAGGGGAAGGGGCGAGGCCGTTCTTC. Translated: CASTRGEGARPFF.

The CDR3 nucleotides are TGTGCCAGCAGGGACCAGGGGGGGACCTACGAGCAGTACTTC. It translates to CASRDQGGTYEQYF. The chain employs TRBV28 and TRBJ2-7; D is possibly TRBD1 or TRBD2 (7 bases each). The germline V and J ends were trimmed by 6 bases and 2 bases, with 14 bases remaining between them. Germline V gives CDR1 MDHEN, CDR2 SYDVKM. There are 14 residues in the CDR3.

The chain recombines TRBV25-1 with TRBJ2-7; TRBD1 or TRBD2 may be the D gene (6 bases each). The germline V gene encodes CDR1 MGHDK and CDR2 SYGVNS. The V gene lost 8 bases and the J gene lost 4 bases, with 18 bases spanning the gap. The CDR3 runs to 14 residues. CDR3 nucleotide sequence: TGTGCCAGCTCCCGCCGGTGGGGGGCTTACGAGCAGTACTTC. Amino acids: CASSRRWGAYEQYF.

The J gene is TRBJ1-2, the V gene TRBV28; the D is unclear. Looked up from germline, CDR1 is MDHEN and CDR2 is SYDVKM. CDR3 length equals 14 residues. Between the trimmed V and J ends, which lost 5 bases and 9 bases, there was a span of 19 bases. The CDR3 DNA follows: TGTGCCAGCAGTCGGGATTCTACCGTAGCGCGCTACACCTTC. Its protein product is CASSRDSTVARYTF.

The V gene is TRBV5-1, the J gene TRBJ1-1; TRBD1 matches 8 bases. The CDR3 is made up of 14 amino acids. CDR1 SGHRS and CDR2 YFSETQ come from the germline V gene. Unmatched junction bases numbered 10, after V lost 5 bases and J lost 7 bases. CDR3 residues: CASREDRVAGEAFF. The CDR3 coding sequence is TGCGCCAGCAGGGAGGACAGGGTGGCGGGTGAAGCTTTCTTT.

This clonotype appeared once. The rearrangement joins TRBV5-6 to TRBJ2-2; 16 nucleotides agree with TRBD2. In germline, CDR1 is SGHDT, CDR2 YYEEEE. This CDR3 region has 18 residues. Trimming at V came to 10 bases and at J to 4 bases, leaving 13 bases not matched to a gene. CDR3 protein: CAPRRGLAGGPGTGELFF. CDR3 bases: TGTGCCCCTAGGCGGGGACTAGCGGGGGGGCCGGGCACCGGGGAGCTGTTTTTT. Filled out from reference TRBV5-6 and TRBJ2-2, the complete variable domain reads DAGVTQSPTHLIKTRGQQVTLRCSPKSGHDTVSWYQQALGQGPQFIFQYYEEEERQRGNFPDRFSGHQFPNYSSELNVNALLLGDSALYLCAPRRGLAGGPGTGELFFGEGSRLTVL.

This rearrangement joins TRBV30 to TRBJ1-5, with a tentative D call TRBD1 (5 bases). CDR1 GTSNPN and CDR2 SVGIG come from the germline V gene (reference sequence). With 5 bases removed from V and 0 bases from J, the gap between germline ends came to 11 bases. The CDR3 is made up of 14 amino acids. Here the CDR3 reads CAWGRGPSNQPQHF. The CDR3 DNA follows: TGTGCCTGGGGAAGGGGACCTAGCAATCAGCCCCAGCATTTT.

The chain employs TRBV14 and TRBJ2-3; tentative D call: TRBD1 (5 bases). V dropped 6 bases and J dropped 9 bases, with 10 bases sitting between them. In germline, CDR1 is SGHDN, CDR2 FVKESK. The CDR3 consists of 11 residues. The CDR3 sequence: CASRGVETQYF. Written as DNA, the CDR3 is TGTGCCAGCAGAGGGGTGGAAACGCAGTATTTT. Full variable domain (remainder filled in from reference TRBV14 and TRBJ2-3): EAGVTQFPSHSVIEKGQTVTLRCDPISGHDNLYWYRRVMGKEIKFLLHFVKESKQDESGMPNNRFLAERTGGTYSTLKVQPAELEDSGVYFCASRGVETQYFGPGTRLTVL.

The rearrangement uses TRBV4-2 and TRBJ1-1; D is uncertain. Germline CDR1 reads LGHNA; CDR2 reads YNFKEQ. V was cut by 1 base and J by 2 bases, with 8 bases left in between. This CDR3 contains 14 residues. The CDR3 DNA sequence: TGTGCCAGCAGCCAAGCAGGCTTTAACACTGAAGCTTTCTTT. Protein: CASSQAGFNTEAFF.

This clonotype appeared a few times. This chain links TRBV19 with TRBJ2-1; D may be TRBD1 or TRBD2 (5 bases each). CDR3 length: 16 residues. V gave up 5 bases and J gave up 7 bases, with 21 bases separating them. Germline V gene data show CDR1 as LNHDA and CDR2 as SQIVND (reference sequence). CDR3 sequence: CASSSGTTLKRNEQFF. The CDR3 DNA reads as TGTGCCAGTAGTTCCGGGACGACATTGAAGAGGAATGAGCAGTTCTTC.

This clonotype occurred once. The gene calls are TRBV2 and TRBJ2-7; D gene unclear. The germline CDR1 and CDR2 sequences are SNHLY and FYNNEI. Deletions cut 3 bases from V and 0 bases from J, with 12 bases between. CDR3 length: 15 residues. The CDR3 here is CASSDSSVSSYEQYF. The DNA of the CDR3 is TGTGCCAGCAGTGATTCGAGCGTGAGCTCCTACGAGCAGTACTTC. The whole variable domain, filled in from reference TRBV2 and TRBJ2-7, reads EPEVTQTPSHQVTQMGQEVILRCVPISNHLYFYWYRQILGQKVEFLVSFYNNEISEKSEIFDDQFSVERPDGSNFTLKIRSTKLEDSAMYFCASSDSSVSSYEQYFGPGTRLTVT.

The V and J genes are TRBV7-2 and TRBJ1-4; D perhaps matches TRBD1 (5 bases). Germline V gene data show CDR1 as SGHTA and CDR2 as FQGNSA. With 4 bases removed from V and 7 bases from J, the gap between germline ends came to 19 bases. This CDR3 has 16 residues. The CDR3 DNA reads TGTGCCAGCAGCTCAGCTAGGGGCGAGAGGGGTGAAAAACTGTTTTTT. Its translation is CASSSARGERGEKLFF.

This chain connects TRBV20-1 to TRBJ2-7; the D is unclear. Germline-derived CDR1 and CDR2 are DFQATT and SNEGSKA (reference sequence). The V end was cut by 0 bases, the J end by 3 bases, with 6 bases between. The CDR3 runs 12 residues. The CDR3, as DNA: TGCAGTGCTAGAGATAAGGTCTACGAGCAGTACTTC. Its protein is CSARDKVYEQYF.

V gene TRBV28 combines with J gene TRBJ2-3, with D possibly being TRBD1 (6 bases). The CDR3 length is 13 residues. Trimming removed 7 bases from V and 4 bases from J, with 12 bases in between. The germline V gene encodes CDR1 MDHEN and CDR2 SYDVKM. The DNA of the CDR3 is TGTGCCAGCAAAATCCAGGGGTCAGATACGCAGTATTTT. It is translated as CASKIQGSDTQYF.

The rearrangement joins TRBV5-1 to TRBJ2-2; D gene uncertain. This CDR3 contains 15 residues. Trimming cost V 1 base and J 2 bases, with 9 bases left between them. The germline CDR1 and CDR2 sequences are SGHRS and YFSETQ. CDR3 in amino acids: CASSLTAVNTGELFF. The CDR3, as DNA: TGCGCCAGCAGCTTGACGGCAGTAAACACCGGGGAGCTGTTTTTT.

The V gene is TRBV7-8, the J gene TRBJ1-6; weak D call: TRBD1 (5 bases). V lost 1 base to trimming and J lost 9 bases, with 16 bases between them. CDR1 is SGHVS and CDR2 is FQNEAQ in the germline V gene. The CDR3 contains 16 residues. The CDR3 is CASSLDRPRLGSPLHF. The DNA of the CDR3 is TGTGCCAGCAGCTTAGACAGGCCAAGGTTAGGTTCACCCCTCCACTTT. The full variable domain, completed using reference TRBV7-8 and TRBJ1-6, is GAGVSQSPRYKVAKRGQDVALRCDPISGHVSLFWYQQALGQGPEFLTYFQNEAQLDKSGLPSDRFFAERPEGSVSTLKIQRTQQEDSAVYLCASSLDRPRLGSPLHFGNGTRLTVT.

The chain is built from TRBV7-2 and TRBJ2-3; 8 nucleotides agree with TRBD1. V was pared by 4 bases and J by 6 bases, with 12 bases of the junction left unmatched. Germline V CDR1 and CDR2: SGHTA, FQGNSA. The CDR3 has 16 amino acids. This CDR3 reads CASSSGQGEIWDTQYF. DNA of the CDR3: TGTGCCAGCAGCTCCGGACAGGGAGAGATTTGGGATACGCAGTATTTT.

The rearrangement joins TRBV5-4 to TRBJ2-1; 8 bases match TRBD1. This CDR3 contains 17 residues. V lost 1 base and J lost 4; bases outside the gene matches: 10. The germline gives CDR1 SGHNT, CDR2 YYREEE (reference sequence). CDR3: CASSLPGGGVGYNEQFF. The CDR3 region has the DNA TGTGCCAGCAGCTTGCCAGGGGGCGGGGTGGGTTACAATGAGCAGTTCTTC.

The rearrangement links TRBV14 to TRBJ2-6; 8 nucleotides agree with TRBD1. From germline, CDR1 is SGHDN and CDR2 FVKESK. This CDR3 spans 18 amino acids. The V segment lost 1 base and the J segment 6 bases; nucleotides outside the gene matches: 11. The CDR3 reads CASSQVATGALEANVLTF. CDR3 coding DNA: TGTGCCAGCAGCCAAGTAGCGACAGGGGCCCTTGAGGCCAACGTCCTGACTTTC.

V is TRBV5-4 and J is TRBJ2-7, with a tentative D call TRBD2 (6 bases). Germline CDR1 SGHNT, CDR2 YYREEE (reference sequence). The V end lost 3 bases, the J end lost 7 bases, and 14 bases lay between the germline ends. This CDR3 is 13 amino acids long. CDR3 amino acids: CASSSQLAREQYF. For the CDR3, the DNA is TGTGCCAGCAGCTCGCAACTAGCTAGGGAGCAGTACTTC.

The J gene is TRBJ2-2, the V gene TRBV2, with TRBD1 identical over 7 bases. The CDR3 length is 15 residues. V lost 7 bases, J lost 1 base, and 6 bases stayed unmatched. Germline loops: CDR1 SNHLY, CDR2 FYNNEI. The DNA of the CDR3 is TGTGCCAGCAAACGACAGGGAGAGAACACCGGGGAGCTGTTTTTT. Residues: CASKRQGENTGELFF.

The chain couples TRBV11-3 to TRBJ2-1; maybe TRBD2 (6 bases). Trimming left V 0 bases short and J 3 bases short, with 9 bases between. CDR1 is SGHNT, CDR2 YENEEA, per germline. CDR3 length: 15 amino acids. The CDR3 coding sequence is TGTGCCAGCAGCTTAGAAAGGGGACTCTACAATGAGCAGTTCTTC. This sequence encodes CASSLERGLYNEQFF.